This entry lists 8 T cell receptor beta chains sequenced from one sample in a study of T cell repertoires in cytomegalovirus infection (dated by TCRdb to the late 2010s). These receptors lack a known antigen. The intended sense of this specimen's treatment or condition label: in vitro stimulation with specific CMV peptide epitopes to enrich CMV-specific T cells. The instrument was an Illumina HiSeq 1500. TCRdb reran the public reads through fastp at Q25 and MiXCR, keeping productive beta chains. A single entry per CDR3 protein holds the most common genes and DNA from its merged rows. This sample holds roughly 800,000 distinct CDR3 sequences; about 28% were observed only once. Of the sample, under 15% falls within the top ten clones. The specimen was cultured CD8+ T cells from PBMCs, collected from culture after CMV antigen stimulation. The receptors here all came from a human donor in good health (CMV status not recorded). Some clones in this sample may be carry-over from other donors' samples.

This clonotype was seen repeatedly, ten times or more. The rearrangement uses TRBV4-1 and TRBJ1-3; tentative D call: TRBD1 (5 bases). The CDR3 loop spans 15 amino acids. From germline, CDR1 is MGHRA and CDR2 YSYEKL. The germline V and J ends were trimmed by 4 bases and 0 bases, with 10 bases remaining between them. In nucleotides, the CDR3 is TGCGCCAGCAGCCCATCGGGGGACTCTGGAAACACCATATATTTT. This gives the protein CASSPSGDSGNTIYF.

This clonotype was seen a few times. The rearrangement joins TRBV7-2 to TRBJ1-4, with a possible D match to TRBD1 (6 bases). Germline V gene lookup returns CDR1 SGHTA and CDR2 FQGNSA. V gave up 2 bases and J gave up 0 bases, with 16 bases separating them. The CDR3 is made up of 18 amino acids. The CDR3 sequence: CASSLTRGGVPTNEKLFF. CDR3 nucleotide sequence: TGTGCCAGCAGCTTAACCAGGGGTGGGGTTCCAACTAATGAAAAACTGTTTTTT.

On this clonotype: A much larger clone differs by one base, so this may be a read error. The CDR3: CASSQVGSNQPRHF. The DNA for the CDR3 is TGCGCCAGCAGCCAAGTAGGTAGCAATCAGCCCCGGCATTTT. The chain uses TRBV4-1 and TRBJ1-5; D unresolved. CDR3 size: 14 residues. In germline, CDR1 is MGHRA, CDR2 YSYEKL.

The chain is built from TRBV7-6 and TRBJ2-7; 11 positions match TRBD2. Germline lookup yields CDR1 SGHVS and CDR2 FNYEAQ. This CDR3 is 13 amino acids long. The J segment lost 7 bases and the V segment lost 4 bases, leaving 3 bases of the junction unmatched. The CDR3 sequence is CASSSSGGLEQYF. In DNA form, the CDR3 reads TGTGCCAGCAGCTCTAGCGGGGGGCTAGAGCAGTACTTC.

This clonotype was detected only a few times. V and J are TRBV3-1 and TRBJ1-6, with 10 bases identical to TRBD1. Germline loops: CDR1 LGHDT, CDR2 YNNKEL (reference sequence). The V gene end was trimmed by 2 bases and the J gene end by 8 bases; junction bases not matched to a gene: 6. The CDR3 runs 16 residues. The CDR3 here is CASSQLLGTGDSPLHF. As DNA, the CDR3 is TGTGCCAGCAGCCAACTGCTGGGGACAGGGGATTCACCCCTCCACTTT.

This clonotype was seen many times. The CDR3: CASSLAVRGFLSEAFF. CDR3 bases: TGTGCCAGCAGCTTAGCGGTCCGGGGCTTCTTGTCTGAAGCTTTCTTT. V is TRBV7-8 and J is TRBJ1-1, with a tentative D call TRBD1 (5 bases). Germline V lookup: CDR1 SGHVS, CDR2 FQNEAQ. The V end lost 0 bases, the J end lost 6 bases, and 17 bases lay between the germline ends. CDR3 length: 16 residues.

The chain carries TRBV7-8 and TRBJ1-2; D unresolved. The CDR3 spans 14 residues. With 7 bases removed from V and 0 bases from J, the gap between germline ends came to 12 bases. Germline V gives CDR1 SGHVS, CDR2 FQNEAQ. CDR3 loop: CASNAQDSNYGYTF. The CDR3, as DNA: TGTGCCAGCAATGCTCAGGATTCTAACTATGGCTACACCTTC. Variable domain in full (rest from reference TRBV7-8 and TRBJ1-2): GAGVSQSPRYKVAKRGQDVALRCDPISGHVSLFWYQQALGQGPEFLTYFQNEAQLDKSGLPSDRFFAERPEGSVSTLKIQRTQQEDSAVYLCASNAQDSNYGYTFGSGTRLTVV.

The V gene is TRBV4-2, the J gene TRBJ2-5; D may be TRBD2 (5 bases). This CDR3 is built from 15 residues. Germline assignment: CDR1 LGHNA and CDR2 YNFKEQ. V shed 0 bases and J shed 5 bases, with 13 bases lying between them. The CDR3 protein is CASSQDLALGETQYF. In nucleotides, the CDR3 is TGTGCCAGCAGCCAAGATCTAGCCCTTGGGGAGACCCAGTACTTC.